The rows below give T cell receptor beta chains drawn from one sample of a study of preoperative IRX-2 immunotherapy in early breast cancer. Here immunoSEQ multiplex PCR was the method, and the copy in TCRdb shows in-frame clones only, minus some. The sample records around 22,000 clones, over 85% being singletons. Sequencing was performed on tumor tissue, taken after IRX-2 immunotherapy. The receptor set was obtained from a human donor with breast cancer. Both conserved end residues are part of each CDR3. Each record gives: D gene, V gene, J gene, CDR3 protein. A D gene is named only where the DNA matches it firmly.

NA	TRBV4-2	TRBJ1-2	CASSQPQVNYGYTF
NA	TRBV10-1	TRBJ2-6	CASPRFEEQSGANVLTF
NA	TRBV6-5	TRBJ2-3	CASSLTTGTDTQYF
NA	TRBV19	TRBJ1-1	CASSIKMNTEAFF
NA	TRBV4-1	TRBJ2-1	CASSKAGSNEQFF
NA	TRBV5-1	TRBJ2-2	CASSLGGENTGELFF
NA	TRBV7-9	TRBJ2-7	CASSETNSYEQYF
NA	TRBV27	TRBJ1-2	CASSLGGSYGYTF
NA	TRBV6-1	TRBJ2-2	CASKGEAGITGELFF
NA	TRBV21-1	TRBJ2-1	CASSKKDRDSYNEQFF
NA	TRBV7-8	TRBJ1-6	CASSSPGPNSPLHF
NA	TRBV27	TRBJ1-2	CASSSGWNGYTF
TRBD1	TRBV19	TRBJ1-6	CASSIDPSRGLTVSYNSPLHF
TRBD1	TRBV28	TRBJ1-2	CASSRRGPGYGYTF
NA	TRBV7-8	TRBJ2-5	CASSPEASPRETQYF
TRBD1	TRBV2	TRBJ1-1	CASRRGQGWMALDTEAFF
NA	TRBV11-1	TRBJ2-1	CASSFSRGGEQFF
TRBD1	TRBV6-1	TRBJ1-1	CASSEGDSSALGAFF
NA	TRBV7-6	TRBJ2-1	CASSLNAYNEQFF
TRBD1	TRBV19	TRBJ2-5	CASSMRTGQETQYF
NA	TRBV5-4	TRBJ1-5	CASSSTGGDMDSNQPQHF
NA	TRBV7-9	TRBJ1-4	CASSLVGATNEKLFF
NA	TRBV28	TRBJ1-1	CASSSVNTEAFF
TRBD1	TRBV9	TRBJ2-7	CASSATGVYEQYF
TRBD1	TRBV27	TRBJ1-1	CASSSSSDRGAFF
NA	TRBV7-6	TRBJ1-3	CASSPIGRAYSGNTIYF
NA	TRBV6-9	TRBJ2-1	CASRPSRSEQFF
NA	TRBV4-1	TRBJ2-5	CASSITEGQKETQYF
NA	TRBV5-1	TRBJ1-3	CASKEVSGNTIYF
TRBD2	TRBV28	TRBJ2-1	CASNEAGGGEQFF
NA	TRBV6-6	TRBJ1-5	CASSYSQHSNQPQHF
NA	TRBV7-9	TRBJ1-1	CASSLGSRLAFF
NA	TRBV30	TRBJ1-2	CAWSSWTDPYGYTF
TRBD2	TRBV7-9	TRBJ2-3	CASSLVPSGGVYTQYF
NA	TRBV28	TRBJ1-2	CASSTGPYGYTF
NA	TRBV18	TRBJ2-3	CASSPARLGGPTDTQYF
NA	TRBV11-3	TRBJ1-5	CASSLAGQGNNQPQHF
NA	TRBV6-1	TRBJ1-3	CASSQDRRNLGNTIYF
NA	TRBV4-2	TRBJ1-3	CASSQDRPGTAGNTIYF
NA	TRBV9	TRBJ1-2	CASSVDPMLGYTF
NA	TRBV6-6	TRBJ2-3	CASGGNTDTQYF
NA	TRBV27	TRBJ2-2	CASSLSTVGASTGELFF
NA	TRBV6-6	TRBJ2-1	CASTGLTSYNEQFF
NA	TRBV6-5	TRBJ1-2	CASSLQGSYGYTF
TRBD2	TRBV5-1	TRBJ2-3	CASSLGLAGGTDTQYF
NA	TRBV7-3	TRBJ1-1	CASSLSPGNTEAFF